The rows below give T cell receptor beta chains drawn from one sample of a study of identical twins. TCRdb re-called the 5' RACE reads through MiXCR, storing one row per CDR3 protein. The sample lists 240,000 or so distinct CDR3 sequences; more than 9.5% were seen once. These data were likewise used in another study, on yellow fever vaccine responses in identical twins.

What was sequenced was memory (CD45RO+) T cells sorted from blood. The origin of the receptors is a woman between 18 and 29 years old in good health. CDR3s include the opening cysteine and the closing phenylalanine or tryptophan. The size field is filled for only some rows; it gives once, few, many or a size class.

CDR3: CASSLAGTIRHGYTF
size: few
J: TRBJ1-2
V: TRBV7-2

CDR3: CASSAPSGGDNEQFF
size: few
J: TRBJ2-1
V: TRBV7-2

CDR3: CATSDARTAASTDTQYF
size: few
J: TRBJ2-3
V: TRBV24-1

CDR3: CSASEGEDTQYF
size: -
J: TRBJ2-3
V: TRBV20-1

CDR3: CASSYRGSYNSPLHF
size: many
J: TRBJ1-6
V: TRBV12-3/TRBV12-4

CDR3: CASSPRDRPQETQYF
size: -
J: TRBJ2-5
V: TRBV7-2

CDR3: CASSLDRFQETQYF
size: -
J: TRBJ2-5
V: TRBV12-3/TRBV12-4

CDR3: CASRGGQGFGGYTF
size: few
J: TRBJ1-2
V: TRBV6-1

CDR3: CASTPGGGFVTEAFF
size: -
J: TRBJ1-1
V: TRBV28

CDR3: CASSLLARDYNEQFF
size: few
J: TRBJ2-1
V: TRBV5-6

CDR3: CASSVQGMNTEAFF
size: -
J: TRBJ1-1
V: TRBV27

CDR3: CATSDPGLERQQTQYF
size: -
J: TRBJ2-5
V: TRBV24-1

CDR3: CASSDSEQGADTQYF
size: -
J: TRBJ2-3
V: TRBV6-4

CDR3: CASSFVRTDTQYF
size: few
J: TRBJ2-3
V: TRBV7-6

CDR3: CASFPTGGRAYEQYF
size: -
J: TRBJ2-7
V: TRBV5-1

CDR3: CASSQAENHRETQYF
size: -
J: TRBJ2-5
V: TRBV4-1

CDR3: CASSPLPGLGNYEQYF
size: -
J: TRBJ2-7
V: TRBV7-2

CDR3: CASSQDMGLAGETQYF
size: few
J: TRBJ2-5
V: TRBV4-3

CDR3: CASSLEYNSPLHF
size: -
J: TRBJ1-6
V: TRBV7-3

CDR3: CASSLAMTAPYTDTQYF
size: -
J: TRBJ2-3
V: TRBV7-9

CDR3: CAISPEGWAEAFF
size: few
J: TRBJ1-1
V: TRBV10-3

CDR3: CASSYGIAGGENIQYF
size: -
J: TRBJ2-4
V: TRBV6-2/TRBV6-3

CDR3: CASSYGTGMDTEAFF
size: -
J: TRBJ1-1
V: TRBV3-1

CDR3: CSATPDSEQYF
size: -
J: TRBJ2-7
V: TRBV20-1

CDR3: CASRGGAQETQYF
size: -
J: TRBJ2-5
V: TRBV2

CDR3: CSAYPGYSYEQYF
size: -
J: TRBJ2-7
V: TRBV20-1

CDR3: CAISEHRDTGELFF
size: -
J: TRBJ2-2
V: TRBV10-3

CDR3: CASSQQLYSYEQYF
size: -
J: TRBJ2-7
V: TRBV3-1

CDR3: CASSVPGDTGNTEAFF
size: -
J: TRBJ1-1
V: TRBV9

CDR3: CASSTLRGEQYF
size: few
J: TRBJ2-7
V: TRBV6-5

CDR3: CASRDSIGLRDNEQFF
size: many
J: TRBJ2-1
V: TRBV11-2

CDR3: CASRTERDLGTQYF
size: -
J: TRBJ2-5
V: TRBV6-2/TRBV6-3

CDR3: CATSRDRGSTQYF
size: many
J: TRBJ2-3
V: TRBV15

CDR3: CASSLRSGGPSTDTQYF
size: many
J: TRBJ2-3
V: TRBV5-1

CDR3: CASSIRQGEAFF
size: -
J: TRBJ1-1
V: TRBV19